These T cell receptor beta chains were read from a single sample in a study of blood T cell repertoires in COVID-19. Method: immunoSEQ multiplex PCR; TCRdb's copy keeps in-frame clones and lacks some. The sample includes fewer than 55,000 clones, about 83% seen only once; the top ten take approximately 7%. The specimen was peripheral blood. Receptors were obtained from a man aged 70-80 years with active COVID-19. Both conserved end residues are part of each CDR3. The D gene is left open where the match is weak. Size is stated for part of the rows, as once, few or many counts, or as a class when the clone is expanded.

13	NA	TRBV6-2/TRBV6-3	TRBJ2-1	NA	TGTGCCAGCAGCCTCCTCGTGAGCAATGAGCAGTTCTTC	CASSLLVSNEQFF
14	NA	TRBV5-1	TRBJ1-2	NA	TGCGCCAGCAGCTTGGGACAGTCTAGCTATGGCTACACCTTC	CASSLGQSSYGYTF
16	NA	TRBV4-3	TRBJ2-5	TRBD1	TGCGCCAGCAGCCGATCAACCCAAAGACAGGGCGAGACCCAGTACTTC	CASSRSTQRQGETQYF
15	few	TRBV7-9	TRBJ2-7	NA	TGTGCCAGCAGCCTCGACAGGAGGAGCTCCTACGAGCAGTACTTC	CASSLDRRSSYEQYF
15	NA	TRBV18	TRBJ1-1	TRBD1	TGTGCCAGCTCGGGGATGAGGGGGCAGTACACTGAAGCTTTCTTT	CASSGMRGQYTEAFF
14	NA	TRBV7-2	TRBJ2-7	TRBD1	TGTGCCAGCAGCTTAAGAGGGACAGGGTACGAGCAGTACTTC	CASSLRGTGYEQYF
18	NA	TRBV7-2	TRBJ2-1	TRBD2	TGTGCCAGCAGCTTAGTGGGCGGGGGGACGATGACGAACAATGAGCAGTTCTTC	CASSLVGGGTMTNNEQFF
14	NA	TRBV5-4	TRBJ2-3	TRBD1	TGTGCCAGCAGCTCGACAGGGGGCGAACATACGCAGTATTTT	CASSSTGGEHTQYF
15	NA	TRBV7-8	TRBJ1-2	NA	TGTGCCAGCAGCTTAGATCCCCCGGAGAACTATGGCTACACCTTC	CASSLDPPENYGYTF
15	NA	TRBV19	TRBJ1-1	NA	TGTGCCAGTAGTATAGTGGCCCAGGGGCCCACTGAAGCTTTCTTT	CASSIVAQGPTEAFF
15	NA	TRBV5-1	TRBJ1-1	NA	TGCGCCAGCAGCTTGGCTGGACAGCAGAACACTGAAGCTTTCTTT	CASSLAGQQNTEAFF
13	NA	TRBV27	TRBJ2-3	NA	TGTGCCAGCAGTTTTACAGCGGCAGATACGCAGTATTTT	CASSFTAADTQYF
13	NA	TRBV12-3/TRBV12-4	TRBJ2-2	TRBD2	TGTGCCAGCAGTGGCGGGGGAACCGGGGAGCTGTTTTTT	CASSGGGTGELFF
13	NA	TRBV12-3/TRBV12-4	TRBJ2-3	TRBD1	TGTGCCAGCAGTGGGACAGGGTGGGGTACGCAGTATTTT	CASSGTGWGTQYF
13	NA	TRBV6-5	TRBJ2-7	TRBD1	TGTGCCAGCAGGCAACAGGGGTTACACGAGCAGTACTTC	CASRQQGLHEQYF
12	NA	TRBV2	TRBJ2-2	NA	TGTGCCAGCAGTGGGACTTTTGGGGAGCTGTTTTTT	CASSGTFGELFF
17	NA	TRBV7-2	TRBJ2-6	NA	TGTGCCAGCAGCTTAGGATTTGGGGGCGCTGGGGCCAACGTCCTGACTTTC	CASSLGFGGAGANVLTF
13	NA	TRBV6-1	TRBJ1-1	NA	TGTGCCAGCAGTGAAGTAGAGAACACTGAAGCTTTCTTT	CASSEVENTEAFF
14	once	TRBV7-2	TRBJ2-5	TRBD1	TGTGCCAGCAGCGGAAGGACAGGGGTAGAGACCCAGTACTTC	CASSGRTGVETQYF
14	NA	TRBV9	TRBJ1-4	NA	TGTGCCAGCAGCACAGGGATGGCTAATGAAAAACTGTTTTTT	CASSTGMANEKLFF
15	NA	TRBV9	TRBJ2-3	NA	TGTGCCAGCAGCGCCGGAGGAGGGAGCACAGATACGCAGTATTTT	CASSAGGGSTDTQYF
18	NA	TRBV5-6	TRBJ2-3	TRBD2	TGTGCCAGCAGCTTGTATGCCTGGACTAGTGGTTCCTCAGATACGCAGTATTTT	CASSLYAWTSGSSDTQYF
17	NA	TRBV10-3	TRBJ1-2	TRBD1	TGTGCCATCAGTGAGCCCGGGACAGGCTTTACTAACTATGGCTACACCTTC	CAISEPGTGFTNYGYTF
16	few	TRBV25-1	TRBJ2-3	TRBD2	TGTGCCAGCAGTGGGTTAGCGGGGTCCCGCACAGGTACGCAGTATTTT	CASSGLAGSRTGTQYF
14	few	TRBV14	TRBJ1-2	TRBD1	TGTGCCAGCAGCCAAACAGGGGAACGAAATGGCTACACCTTC	CASSQTGERNGYTF
14	few	TRBV5-4	TRBJ1-3	NA	TGTGCCAGCAGCTCGGAGGGACCTGGAAACACCATATATTTT	CASSSEGPGNTIYF
17	NA	TRBV2	TRBJ2-7	TRBD1	TGTGCCAGCAGTGAATTCGACGGCAGGGGGACACCCTACGAGCAGTACTTC	CASSEFDGRGTPYEQYF
12	NA	TRBV10-2	TRBJ1-1	NA	TGCGCCAGCAGTGGGGGGGGCACTGAAGCTTTCTTT	CASSGGGTEAFF
13	NA	TRBV30	TRBJ2-2	NA	TGTGCCTGGAGTGTATCGGGGGCCGGGGAGCTGTTTTTT	CAWSVSGAGELFF
14	NA	TRBV19	TRBJ1-6	NA	TGTGCCAGTAGCCCGGCGCGGGCCGGTTCACCCCTCCACTTT	CASSPARAGSPLHF
17	NA	TRBV15	TRBJ2-3	TRBD2	TGTGCCACCAGCTTACTAGCGGGGCGCTTAGGCACAGATACGCAGTATTTT	CATSLLAGRLGTDTQYF
15	NA	TRBV2	TRBJ2-5	TRBD1	TGTGCCAGCAGTGGGGACAGGAGAATACAAGAGACCCAGTACTTC	CASSGDRRIQETQYF
17	NA	TRBV4-1	TRBJ1-3	NA	TGCGCCAGCAGCCAAGTAGCAGACCTTAACTCTGGAAACACCATATATTTT	CASSQVADLNSGNTIYF
14	NA	TRBV19	TRBJ1-1	NA	TGTGCCAGTAGTAATCCGGGCTTCGGGGTCGAAGCTTTCTTT	CASSNPGFGVEAFF
14	NA	TRBV30	TRBJ1-6	NA	TGTGCCTGGACACGAGAGACCTATAATTCACCCCTCCACTTT	CAWTRETYNSPLHF
15	NA	TRBV4-3	TRBJ1-5	NA	TGCGCCAGCAGCCCCGCATGGGGGGGTTCTCAGCCCCAGCATTTT	CASSPAWGGSQPQHF
15	NA	TRBV5-4	TRBJ1-2	NA	TGTGCCAGCAGTCGACAGAACTCAGGGGCGAATGGCTACACCTTC	CASSRQNSGANGYTF